A selection of T cell receptor beta chains follows, all from one sample in a study of blood T cell repertoires in COVID-19. Here immunoSEQ multiplex PCR was the method, and the copy in TCRdb shows in-frame clones only, minus some. The sample lists almost 250,000 clones, 70% to 90% occurring once. The sample was PBMCs or T cells enriched from blood (not recorded which). These receptors all come from a woman in her forties or fifties with acute COVID-19. Each CDR3 is given with its conserved first and last residue. D genes are given only for firm matches. Only part of the rows carry a size: once, few, many, or a class if the clone is expanded.

d_gene,j_gene,v_gene,abundance,CDR3nt,CDR3aa
TRBD1,TRBJ1-2,TRBV5-1,-,TGCGCCAGCAGCTTGATTGAGTCCGGGACAGGGGGTCTTGGCTACACCTTC,CASSLIESGTGGLGYTF
-,TRBJ1-4,TRBV9,-,TGTGCCAGCAGCGTAGGGGCAGGGGAGAATGAAAAACTGTTTTTT,CASSVGAGENEKLFF
-,TRBJ2-7,TRBV2,-,TGTGCCAGCATTTCGGGGGTACAAGGGTACGAGCAGTACTTC,CASISGVQGYEQYF
-,TRBJ2-7,TRBV18,few,TGTGCCAGCTCACCACAGATGGCCAGGGGATTCTACGAGCAGTACTTC,CASSPQMARGFYEQYF
-,TRBJ1-1,TRBV9,-,TGTGCCAGCAGCAGCCACAGGGTCGGCACTGAAGCTTTCTTT,CASSSHRVGTEAFF
-,TRBJ1-2,TRBV6-5,-,TGTGCCAGCAGTTTAAGTTATGGCGGCTATGGCTACACCTTC,CASSLSYGGYGYTF
-,TRBJ1-2,TRBV19,few,TGTGCCAGTAGTATAGACCCACAGTGGGGAGACTATGGCTACACCTTC,CASSIDPQWGDYGYTF
TRBD1,TRBJ1-2,TRBV18,-,TGTGCCAGCTCACCACCCGGGACCCAGACAGGGGGCTACACCTTC,CASSPPGTQTGGYTF
TRBD1,TRBJ2-7,TRBV6-5,-,TGTGCCAGCAGTCGACAGGGATACGAGCAGTACTTC,CASSRQGYEQYF
-,TRBJ1-1,TRBV19,few,TGTGCCAGTAGTATACGCGGACAGTTGAACACTGAAGCTTTCTTT,CASSIRGQLNTEAFF
TRBD1,TRBJ1-4,TRBV18,-,TGTGCCAGCTCGCGTTCCCTGGGACAGAATGAAAAACTGTTTTTT,CASSRSLGQNEKLFF
TRBD1,TRBJ2-2,TRBV4-3,-,TGCGCCAGCAGCCAGGTGGACAGGGGGAACACCGGGGAGCTGTTTTTT,CASSQVDRGNTGELFF
-,TRBJ1-2,TRBV19,-,TGTGCCAGTAGTCTGGAGGAGGGAGTTAACTATGGCTACACCTTC,CASSLEEGVNYGYTF
TRBD1,TRBJ2-3,TRBV5-1,once,TGCGCCAGCAGCTCACAACCGGGACAGGCGCTGAGCACAGATACGCAGTATTTT,CASSSQPGQALSTDTQYF
-,TRBJ1-2,TRBV4-3,once,TGCGCCAGCAGCCAACTCCTCGGGTCCCACTATGGCTACACCTTC,CASSQLLGSHYGYTF
TRBD1,TRBJ1-5,TRBV6-2/TRBV6-3,-,TGTGCCAGCAGCTCGGACAGGGGAGGACAGCCCCAGCATTTT,CASSSDRGGQPQHF
-,TRBJ1-5,TRBV6-4,-,TGTGCCAGCAGCCCGAGGGGGGGGCTCGTCCAGTGCAATCAGCCCCAGCATTTT,CASSPRGGLVQCNQPQHF
TRBD1,TRBJ1-1,TRBV6-5,-,TGTGCCAGCATCGACAGGGTGAACACTGAAGCTTTCTTT,CASIDRVNTEAFF
TRBD2,TRBJ2-1,TRBV11-2,-,TGTGCCAGCAGTTGGACTAGCGGGGGGGCTGTCAATGAGCAGTTCTTC,CASSWTSGGAVNEQFF
-,TRBJ2-5,TRBV5-6,-,TGTGCCAGCAGCTTTGTCAGGCGCCAAGAGACCCAGTACTTC,CASSFVRRQETQYF
-,TRBJ2-4,TRBV7-2,once,TGTGCCAGCAGCTTAAAATTCCAACCCGGGGCCAAAAACATTCAGTACTTC,CASSLKFQPGAKNIQYF
-,TRBJ1-1,TRBV29-1,-,TGCAGCGTTGTAACGGGCGGGGGGATGACTTTCTTT,CSVVTGGGMTFF
-,TRBJ1-1,TRBV7-2,-,TGTGCCAGCAGCTTAGCATTTGGGGACACTCTAAACACTGAAGCTTTCTTT,CASSLAFGDTLNTEAFF
-,TRBJ1-4,TRBV16,-,TGTGCCAGCAGCCAATCGCGCCCATGGCTAGGTTCCTCTAATGAAAAACTGTTTTTT,CASSQSRPWLGSSNEKLFF
TRBD1,TRBJ1-5,TRBV25-1,-,TGTGCCAGCAGTGGGGGACAGCACCTTTATAGCAATCAGCCCCAGCATTTT,CASSGGQHLYSNQPQHF
TRBD1,TRBJ1-6,TRBV7-9,-,TGTGCCAGCACCAAAGGGGCGACAGGGATTTCGGTGGGATCACCCCTCCACTTT,CASTKGATGISVGSPLHF
-,TRBJ2-2,TRBV29-1,-,TGCAGCGTTGTTAGCGAGAACACCGGGGAGCTGTTTTTT,CSVVSENTGELFF
-,TRBJ1-4,TRBV7-2,-,TGTGCCAGCAGCTCTCAGGGGAGAGATGGAAAACTGTTTTTT,CASSSQGRDGKLFF
-,TRBJ1-6,TRBV10-3,-,TGTGCCATCAGTAGCACCGATAATTCACCCCTCCACTTT,CAISSTDNSPLHF
-,TRBJ1-1,TRBV3-1/TRBV3-2,-,TGTGCCAGCAGCCAGTGGCAGGGGAACACTGAAGCTTTCTTT,CASSQWQGNTEAFF
-,TRBJ1-2,TRBV19,-,TGTGCCAGTAGTATAGATTGGGCAGTGGCCTCTTATGGCTACACCTTC,CASSIDWAVASYGYTF
-,TRBJ1-2,TRBV5-1,-,TGCGCCAGCAGCTTGACAGGGACTAACTATGGCTACACCTTC,CASSLTGTNYGYTF
TRBD1,TRBJ2-7,TRBV5-1,-,TGCGCCAGCAGCTGGGGGACAGGGGGCTCCTACGAGCAGTACTTC,CASSWGTGGSYEQYF
TRBD1,TRBJ1-2,TRBV6-5,-,TGTGCCAGCAGTTACGAGGGACAGTATGGCTACACCTTC,CASSYEGQYGYTF
-,TRBJ1-1,TRBV10-2,-,TGCGCCAGCCTCACAGCTTCCATGAACACTGAAGCTTTCTTT,CASLTASMNTEAFF
-,TRBJ2-3,TRBV2,-,TGTGCCAGCAGCGATTTCATTCGGGATACGCAGTATTTT,CASSDFIRDTQYF